The clone carrying this T cell receptor beta chain appeared a few times. This entry comes from a study of Graves' ophthalmopathy and Graves' hyperthyroidism. V gave up 4 bases and J gave up 6 bases; unmatched junction bases: 7. The CDR3 runs 13 residues. The V gene's germline CDR1 is SGDLS and CDR2 YYNGEE. RNA transcripts provided the template for amplifying TCR beta CDR3 regions. The first round was an RT-PCR with HTBI primers, and the second round was a multiplex PCR. MiXCR was run by TCRdb on the multiplex PCR reads, yielding one entry per CDR3 protein. The data contain over a million distinct CDR3 sequences, 35% to 40% of them singletons. Other autoimmune diseases, uncontrolled infections, pregnancy or lactation ruled patients out of participation. Diagnosis relied on clinical symptoms, serum thyroxine, TRAb, thyroid ultrasound and orbital computed tomography.

The TCR was taken from an adult man with Graves' hyperthyroidism. This chain connects TRBV9 to TRBJ2-7; 7 bases agree with TRBD1. Sequenced sample: peripheral blood or thyroid tissue (not recorded which). CDR3 sequence (DNA): TGTGCCAGCAGCCCGGGTAGGGGGCGCGAGCAGTACTTC. Its translation: CASSPGRGREQYF.